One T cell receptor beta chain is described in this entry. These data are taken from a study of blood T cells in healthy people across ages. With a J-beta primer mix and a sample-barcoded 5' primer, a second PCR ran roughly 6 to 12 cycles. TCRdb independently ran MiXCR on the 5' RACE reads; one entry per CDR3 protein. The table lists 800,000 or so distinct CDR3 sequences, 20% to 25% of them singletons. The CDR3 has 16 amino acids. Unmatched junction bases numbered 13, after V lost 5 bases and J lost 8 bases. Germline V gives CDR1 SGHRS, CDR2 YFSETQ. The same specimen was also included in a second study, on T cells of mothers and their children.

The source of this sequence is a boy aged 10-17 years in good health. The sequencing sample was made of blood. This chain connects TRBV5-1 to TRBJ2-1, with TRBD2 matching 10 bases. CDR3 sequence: CASRLGAGGPWDEQFF. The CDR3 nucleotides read TGCGCCAGCAGACTGGGAGCGGGGGGGCCTTGGGATGAGCAGTTCTTC.